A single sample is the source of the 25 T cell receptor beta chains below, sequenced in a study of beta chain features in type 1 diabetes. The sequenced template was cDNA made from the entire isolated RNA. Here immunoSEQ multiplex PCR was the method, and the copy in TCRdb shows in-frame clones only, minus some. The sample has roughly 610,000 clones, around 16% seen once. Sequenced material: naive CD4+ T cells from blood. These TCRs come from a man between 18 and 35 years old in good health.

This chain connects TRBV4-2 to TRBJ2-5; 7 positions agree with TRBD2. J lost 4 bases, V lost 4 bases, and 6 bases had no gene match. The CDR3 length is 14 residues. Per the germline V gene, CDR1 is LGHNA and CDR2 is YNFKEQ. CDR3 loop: CASSLSSGGETQYF. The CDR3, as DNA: TGTGCCAGCAGCCTATCTAGCGGAGGAGAGACCCAGTACTTC.

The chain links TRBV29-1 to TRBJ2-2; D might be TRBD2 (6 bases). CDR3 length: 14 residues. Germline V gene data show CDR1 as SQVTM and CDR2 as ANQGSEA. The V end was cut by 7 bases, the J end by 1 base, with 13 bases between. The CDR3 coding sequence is TGCAGCGGTCCAAGCGGGCGGAACACCGGGGAGCTGTTTTTT. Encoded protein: CSGPSGRNTGELFF.

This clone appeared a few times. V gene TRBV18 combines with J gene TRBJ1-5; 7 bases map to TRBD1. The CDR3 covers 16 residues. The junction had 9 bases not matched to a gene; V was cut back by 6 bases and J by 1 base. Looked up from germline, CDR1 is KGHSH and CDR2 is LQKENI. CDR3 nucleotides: TGTGCCAGCTCCGCTGCGGCAGGGGGGAGCAATCAGCCCCAGCATTTT. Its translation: CASSAAAGGSNQPQHF.

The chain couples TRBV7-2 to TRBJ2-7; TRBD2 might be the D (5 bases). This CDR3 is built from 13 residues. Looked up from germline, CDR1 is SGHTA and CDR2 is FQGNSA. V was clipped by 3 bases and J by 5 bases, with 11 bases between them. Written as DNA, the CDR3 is TGTGCCAGCAGCTTCCGGGGTGGGGACGAGCAGTACTTC. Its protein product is CASSFRGGDEQYF.

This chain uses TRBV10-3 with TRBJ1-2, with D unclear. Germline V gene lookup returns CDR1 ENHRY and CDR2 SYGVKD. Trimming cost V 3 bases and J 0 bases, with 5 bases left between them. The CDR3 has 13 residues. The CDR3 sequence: CAISDGTNYGYTF. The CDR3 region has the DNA TGTGCCATCAGTGACGGGACTAACTATGGCTACACCTTC.

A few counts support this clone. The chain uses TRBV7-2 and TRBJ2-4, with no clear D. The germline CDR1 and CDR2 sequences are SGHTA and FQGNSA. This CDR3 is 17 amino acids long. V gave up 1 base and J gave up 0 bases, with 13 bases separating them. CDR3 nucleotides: TGTGCCAGCAGCTTAGAGAGCAGGAACTTAGCCAAAAACATTCAGTACTTC. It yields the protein CASSLESRNLAKNIQYF.

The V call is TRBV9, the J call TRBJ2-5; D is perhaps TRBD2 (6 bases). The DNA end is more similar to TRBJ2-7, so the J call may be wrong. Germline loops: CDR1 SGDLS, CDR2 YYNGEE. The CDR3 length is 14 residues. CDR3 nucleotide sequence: TGTGCCAGCAGCGTAGGACTAGACTCCTACGAGCAGTACTTC. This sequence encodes CASSVGLDSYEQYF.

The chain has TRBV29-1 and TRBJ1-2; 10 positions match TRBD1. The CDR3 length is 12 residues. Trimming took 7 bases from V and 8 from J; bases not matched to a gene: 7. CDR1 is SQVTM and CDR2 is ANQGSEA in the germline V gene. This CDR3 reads CSAEGQGKGYTF. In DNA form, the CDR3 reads TGCAGCGCCGAGGGACAGGGGAAAGGCTACACCTTC.

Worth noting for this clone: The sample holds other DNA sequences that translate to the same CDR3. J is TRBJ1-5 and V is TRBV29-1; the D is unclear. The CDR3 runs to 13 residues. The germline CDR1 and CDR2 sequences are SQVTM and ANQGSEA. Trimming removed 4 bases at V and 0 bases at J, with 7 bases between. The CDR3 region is CSVVENSNQPQHF. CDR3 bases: TGCAGCGTTGTAGAAAATAGCAATCAGCCCCAGCATTTT.

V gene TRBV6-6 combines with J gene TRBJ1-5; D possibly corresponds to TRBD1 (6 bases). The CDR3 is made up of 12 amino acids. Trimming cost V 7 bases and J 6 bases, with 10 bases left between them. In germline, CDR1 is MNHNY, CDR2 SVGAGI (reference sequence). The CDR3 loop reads CASTSGVQPQHF. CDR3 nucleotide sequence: TGTGCCAGCACTTCAGGGGTTCAGCCCCAGCATTTT.

CDR3: CASTIAGGFNEQFF. The CDR3, as DNA: TGTGCCAGCACGATAGCGGGAGGGTTCAATGAGCAGTTCTTC. The chain carries TRBV6-5 and TRBJ2-1, with 11 nucleotides matching TRBD2. The germline V gene encodes CDR1 MNHEY and CDR2 SVGAGI. V was clipped by 7 bases and J by 6 bases; unmatched bases: 5. There are 14 residues in the CDR3.

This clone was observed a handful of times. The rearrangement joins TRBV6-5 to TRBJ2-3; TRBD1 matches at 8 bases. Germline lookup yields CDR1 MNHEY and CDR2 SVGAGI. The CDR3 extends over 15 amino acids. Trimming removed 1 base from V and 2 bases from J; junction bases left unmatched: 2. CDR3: CASSYWTGPTDTQYF. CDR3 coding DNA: TGTGCCAGCAGTTACTGGACAGGGCCCACAGATACGCAGTATTTT.

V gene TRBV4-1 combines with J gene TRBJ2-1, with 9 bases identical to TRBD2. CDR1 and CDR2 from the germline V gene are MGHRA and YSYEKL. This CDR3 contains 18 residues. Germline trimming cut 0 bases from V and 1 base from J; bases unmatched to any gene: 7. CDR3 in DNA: TGCGCCAGCAGCCAAGATAGTGCGAGCGGGAGGTCCTACAATGAGCAGTTCTTC. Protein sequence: CASSQDSASGRSYNEQFF.

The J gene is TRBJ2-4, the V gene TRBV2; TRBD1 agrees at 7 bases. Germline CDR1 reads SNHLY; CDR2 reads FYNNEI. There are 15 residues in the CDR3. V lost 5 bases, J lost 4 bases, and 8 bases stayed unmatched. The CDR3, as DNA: TGTGCCAGCAGTCGACCCGGGACAGCGAAAAACATTCAGTACTTC. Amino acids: CASSRPGTAKNIQYF.

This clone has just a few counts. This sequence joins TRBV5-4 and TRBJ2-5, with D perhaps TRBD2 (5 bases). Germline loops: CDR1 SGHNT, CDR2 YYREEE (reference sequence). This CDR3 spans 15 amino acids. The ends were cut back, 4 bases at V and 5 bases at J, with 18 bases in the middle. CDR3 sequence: CASSTGLTRWETQYF. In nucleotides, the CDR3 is TGTGCCAGCAGCACCGGACTGACCAGGTGGGAGACCCAGTACTTC.

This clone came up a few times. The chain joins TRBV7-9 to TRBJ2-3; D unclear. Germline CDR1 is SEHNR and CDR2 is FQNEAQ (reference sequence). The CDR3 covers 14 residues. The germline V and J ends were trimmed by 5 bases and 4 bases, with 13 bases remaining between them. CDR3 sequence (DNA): TGTGCCAGCAGCCCTGGCTTAAGGCCAGATACGCAGTATTTT. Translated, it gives CASSPGLRPDTQYF.

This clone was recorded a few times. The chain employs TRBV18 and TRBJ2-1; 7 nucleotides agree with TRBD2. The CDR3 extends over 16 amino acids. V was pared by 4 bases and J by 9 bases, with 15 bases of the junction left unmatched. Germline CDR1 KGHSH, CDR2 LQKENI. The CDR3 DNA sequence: TGTGCCAGCTCACAAAACCAGCGGGACTACACCTCTGAGCAGTTCTTC. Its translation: CASSQNQRDYTSEQFF.

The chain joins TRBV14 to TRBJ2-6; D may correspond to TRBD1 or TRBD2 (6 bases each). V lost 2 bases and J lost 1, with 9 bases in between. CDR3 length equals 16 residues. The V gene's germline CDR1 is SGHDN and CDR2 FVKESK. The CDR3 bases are TGTGCCAGCAGCCAACAGGGGAGGTCTGGGGCCAACGTCCTGACTTTC. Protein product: CASSQQGRSGANVLTF.

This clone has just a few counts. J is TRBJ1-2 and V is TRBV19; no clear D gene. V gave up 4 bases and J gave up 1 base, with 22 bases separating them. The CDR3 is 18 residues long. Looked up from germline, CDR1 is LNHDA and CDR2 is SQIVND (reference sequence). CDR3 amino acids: CASSTPRGVLAINYGYTF. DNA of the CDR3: TGTGCCAGTAGTACACCCCGAGGAGTCTTGGCGATTAACTATGGCTACACCTTC.

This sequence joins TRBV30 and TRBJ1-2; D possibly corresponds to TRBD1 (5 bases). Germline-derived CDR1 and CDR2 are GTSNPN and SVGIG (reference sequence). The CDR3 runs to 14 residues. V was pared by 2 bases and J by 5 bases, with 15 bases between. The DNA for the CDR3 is TGTGCCTGGAGTTCCGGGCCTGGGGGATATGGCTACACCTTC. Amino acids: CAWSSGPGGYGYTF.

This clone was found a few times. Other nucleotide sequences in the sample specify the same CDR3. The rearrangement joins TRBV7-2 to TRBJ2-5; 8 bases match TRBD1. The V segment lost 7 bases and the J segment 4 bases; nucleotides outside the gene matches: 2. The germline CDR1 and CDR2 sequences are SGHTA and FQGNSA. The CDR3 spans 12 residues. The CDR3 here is CASTTGGETQYF. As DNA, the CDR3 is TGTGCCAGCACTACAGGGGGAGAGACCCAGTACTTC. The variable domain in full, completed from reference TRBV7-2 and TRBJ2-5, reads GAGVSQSPSNKVTEKGKDVELRCDPISGHTALYWYRQSLGQGLEFLIYFQGNSAPDKSGLPSDRFSAERTGGSVSTLTIQRTQQEDSAVYLCASTTGGETQYFGPGTRLLVL.

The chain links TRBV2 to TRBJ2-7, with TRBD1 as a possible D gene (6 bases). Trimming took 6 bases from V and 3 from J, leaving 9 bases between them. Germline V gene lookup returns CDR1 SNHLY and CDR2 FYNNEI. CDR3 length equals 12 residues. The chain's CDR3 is CASRQGYYEQYF. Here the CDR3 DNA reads TGTGCCAGCAGACAGGGATACTACGAGCAGTACTTC. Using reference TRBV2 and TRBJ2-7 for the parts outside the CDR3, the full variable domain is EPEVTQTPSHQVTQMGQEVILRCVPISNHLYFYWYRQILGQKVEFLVSFYNNEISEKSEIFDDQFSVERPDGSNFTLKIRSTKLEDSAMYFCASRQGYYEQYFGPGTRLTVT.

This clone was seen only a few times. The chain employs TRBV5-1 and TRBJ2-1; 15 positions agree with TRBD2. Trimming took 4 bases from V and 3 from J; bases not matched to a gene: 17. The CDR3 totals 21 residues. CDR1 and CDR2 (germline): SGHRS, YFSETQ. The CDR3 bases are TGCGCCAGCAGCGAACAACCCGTAAGGACTAGCGGGAGGGCGGGCTACAATGAGCAGTTCTTC. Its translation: CASSEQPVRTSGRAGYNEQFF.

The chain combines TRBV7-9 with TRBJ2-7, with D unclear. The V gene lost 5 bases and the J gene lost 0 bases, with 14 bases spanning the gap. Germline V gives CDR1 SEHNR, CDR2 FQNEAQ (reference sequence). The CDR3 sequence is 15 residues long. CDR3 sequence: CASSPQAVSSYEQYF. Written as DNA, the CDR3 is TGTGCCAGCAGCCCCCAGGCAGTAAGCTCCTACGAGCAGTACTTC.

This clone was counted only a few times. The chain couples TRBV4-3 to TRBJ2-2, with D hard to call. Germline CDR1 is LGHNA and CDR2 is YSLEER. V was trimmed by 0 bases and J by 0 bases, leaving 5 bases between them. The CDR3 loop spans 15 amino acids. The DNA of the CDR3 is TGCGCCAGCAGCCAAGATCGGGCGAACACCGGGGAGCTGTTTTTT. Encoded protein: CASSQDRANTGELFF.